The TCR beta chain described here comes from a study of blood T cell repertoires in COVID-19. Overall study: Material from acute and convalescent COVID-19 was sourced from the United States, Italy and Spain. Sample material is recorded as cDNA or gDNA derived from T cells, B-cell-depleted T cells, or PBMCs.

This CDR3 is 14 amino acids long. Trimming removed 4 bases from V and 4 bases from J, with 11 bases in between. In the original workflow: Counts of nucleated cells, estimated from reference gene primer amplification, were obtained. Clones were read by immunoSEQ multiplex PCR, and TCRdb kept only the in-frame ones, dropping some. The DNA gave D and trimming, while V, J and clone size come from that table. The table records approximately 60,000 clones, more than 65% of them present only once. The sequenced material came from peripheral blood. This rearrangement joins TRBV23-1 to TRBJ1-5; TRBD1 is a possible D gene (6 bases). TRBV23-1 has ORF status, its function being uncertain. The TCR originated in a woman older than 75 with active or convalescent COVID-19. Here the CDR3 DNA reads TGCGCCAGCAGTCGCGGGGGGGCGAATCAGCCCCAGCATTTT. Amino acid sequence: CASSRGGANQPQHF.